Each of the 5 T cell receptor beta chains below was sequenced from the same sample in a study of blood T cell repertoires in COVID-19. The protocol was immunoSEQ multiplex PCR, while the TCRdb copy is restricted to in-frame clones and leaves out a portion. The sample has around 250,000 clones; about 90% are singletons. Sequenced input: PBMCs or T cells enriched from blood (not recorded which). All receptors derive from a human donor in a cohort exposed to, infected with or recovered from COVID-19 (not recorded which). The donor label of this sample is uncertain.

The J gene is TRBJ1-1, the V gene TRBV29-1, with D possibly TRBD1 on 6 matching bases. V lost 6 bases and J lost 0, with 8 bases in between. Germline lookup yields CDR1 SQVTM and CDR2 ANQGSEA. The CDR3 contains 12 residues. CDR3 sequence reads: CSVRGMNTEAFF. The CDR3 DNA reads TGCAGCGTCAGGGGCATGAACACTGAAGCTTTCTTT.

The V gene is TRBV30, the J gene TRBJ2-5; weak D call: TRBD2 (6 bases). The CDR3 runs to 13 residues. Germline V gene data show CDR1 as GTSNPN and CDR2 as SVGIG (reference sequence). Trimming took 6 bases from V and 3 from J, leaving 14 bases between them. CDR3 protein: CACSRDSKETQYF. CDR3 sequence (DNA): TGTGCCTGTAGCCGGGACTCGAAAGAGACCCAGTACTTC.

V usage is TRBV19 and J usage is TRBJ1-1, with 7 bases fitting TRBD1. Unmatched junction bases numbered 8, after V lost 5 bases and J lost 2 bases. The CDR3 loop spans 15 amino acids. CDR1 is LNHDA, CDR2 SQIVND, per germline (reference sequence). The CDR3 loop reads CASSFGTASNTEAFF. CDR3 DNA sequence: TGTGCCAGTAGTTTCGGGACAGCATCCAACACTGAAGCTTTCTTT.

The J gene is TRBJ1-4, the V gene TRBV12-5; D uncertain. The germline V gene has CDR1 LGHNT and CDR2 FRNRAP. This CDR3 is built from 15 residues. Trimming left V 1 base short and J 4 bases short, with 10 bases between. CDR3 DNA: TGTGCTAGTGGTTTGGGAGTCTCGGGTAATGAAAAACTGTTTTTT. This encodes CASGLGVSGNEKLFF.

This clone showed up just once. V is TRBV4-1 and J is TRBJ2-6; 9 nucleotides align to TRBD1. CDR1 and CDR2 (germline): MGHRA, YSYEKL. The CDR3 is made up of 18 amino acids. The J segment lost 2 bases and the V segment lost 6 bases, leaving 11 bases of the junction unmatched. CDR3 coding DNA: TGCGCCAGCAGGCGGAGGGACAGGGAGGTCGCTGGGGCCAACGTCCTGACTTTC. Translating gives CASRRRDREVAGANVLTF.